Listed here is a single T cell receptor (beta chain). Its specificity is not known. These data are taken from a study of cytomegalovirus exposure and HLA in healthy donors. The study's findings and limits: Earlier results showed most TCR beta V segments being productive about 87% or about 30% of the time. By a later analysis, the bulk of CMV-associated TCR beta chains appeared HLA-restricted. The availability of immune exposure information extended only to CMV serostatus.

PCR was performed using 60 Vbeta and 13 Jbeta primers. The repertoire was sequenced with immunoSEQ multiplex PCR; TCRdb's copy has only in-frame clones and lacks some. The table shows roughly 150,000 clones, with around 80% occurring only once. Trimming removed 3 bases from V and 0 bases from J, with 12 bases in between. The CDR3 has 16 amino acids. Germline V gene data show CDR1 as MNHNS and CDR2 as SASEGT. This rearrangement joins TRBV6-1 to TRBJ1-3, with a weak D call TRBD1 (6 bases). This TCR came from a man aged 25-45 years in good health and CMV-seropositive. Sequencing was performed on PBMCs. This chain's CDR3 is CASSDKTGYSGNTIYF. The CDR3 nucleotides read TGTGCCAGCAGTGACAAGACAGGCTACTCTGGAAACACCATATATTTT.